The rows below give T cell receptor beta chains drawn from one sample of a study of shared clonotypes between healthy human individuals. TCRdb's table, derived via immunoSEQ multiplex PCR, lists solely in-frame clones and lacks some. The sample carries some 1,100,000 clones, 78% recorded once. Sequenced: memory CD4+ T cells from PBMCs. The receptor source for this set is a man between 18 and 29 years old in good health. Some clones in this sample may be carry-over from other donors' samples. Each CDR3 is given without its conserved first and last residue. The size of a clone is reported for some rows only, either as once, few or many, or as a class for expanded clones.

size | V | CDR3
NA | TRBV5-6 | ASNTPRTGKNEQF
NA | TRBV6-1 | ASTELRVYNEQF
NA | TRBV5-1 | ASSLETGGNT
NA | TRBV7-9 | ASSLPLGRANYNEQF
NA | TRBV5-6 | ASSLQGATNEKLF
many | TRBV6-1 | ASSNGQAGNEKLF
NA | TRBV4-1 | ASSRQGGMTSGTDTQY
NA | TRBV28 | ASSSLGVATNEKLF
NA | TRBV7-2 | ASSLGLAGTETQY
NA | TRBV7-3 | ASSLDIPGTGELF
NA | TRBV28 | ASEPLGSNEKLF
NA | TRBV6-6 | ASSSRGPGELF
few | TRBV5-1 | ASSSGGTTNEQF